Presented here are 28 T cell receptor beta chains from one specimen sequenced in a study of blood T cell repertoires in COVID-19. The method was immunoSEQ multiplex PCR; TCRdb's version includes in-frame clones alone and lacks a portion of them. The table includes nearly 350,000 clones, around nine tenths detected once. The sequencing input was peripheral blood. These receptors were collected from a woman under 30 who had recovered from COVID-19.

The chain has TRBV6-2 or TRBV6-3 and TRBJ1-5, with D maybe TRBD1 (5 bases). The CDR3 loop spans 12 amino acids. The germline CDR1 and CDR2 sequences are MNHEY and SVGEGT. V lost 4 bases to trimming and J lost 9 bases, with 10 bases between them. The CDR3 DNA sequence: TGTGCCAGCAGTTCCAGGGTCGGGCCCCAGCATTTT. Its protein is CASSSRVGPQHF.

The chain joins TRBV7-9 to TRBJ2-1; 10 bases match TRBD2. Looked up from germline, CDR1 is SEHNR and CDR2 is FQNEAQ (reference sequence). V lost 2 bases, J lost 9 bases, and 4 bases stayed unmatched. The CDR3 has 14 amino acids. In nucleotides, the CDR3 is TGTGCCAGCAGCTTACTAGCGGGAGCGTTTGAGCAGTTCTTC. Translation: CASSLLAGAFEQFF.

The chain carries TRBV10-3 and TRBJ1-1; 9 bases match TRBD1. This CDR3 spans 14 amino acids. V lost 6 bases and J lost 6; bases outside the gene matches: 8. CDR1 and CDR2 from the germline V gene are ENHRY and SYGVKD. The CDR3 here is CAISVDRGEAEAFF. The CDR3, as DNA: TGTGCCATCAGCGTGGACAGGGGTGAGGCTGAAGCTTTCTTT.

The V and J genes are TRBV11-3 and TRBJ2-2; the match to TRBD2 covers 13 bases. V lost 5 bases to trimming and J lost 6 bases; unmatched junction nucleotides: 6. This CDR3 comprises 16 residues. The V gene's germline CDR1 is SGHNT and CDR2 YENEEA. The CDR3 nucleotides are TGTGCCAGCAGCCGTCTACTAGCGGGAGGGTCCGGGGAGCTGTTTTTT. Amino acids: CASSRLLAGGSGELFF.

On this clone itself: Other nucleotide sequences from this sample produce the same CDR3. This chain uses TRBV27 with TRBJ1-6; the match to TRBD1 covers 9 bases. Trimming removed 0 bases from V and 7 bases from J; junction bases left unmatched: 1. From germline, CDR1 is MNHEY and CDR2 SMNVEV (reference sequence). This CDR3 is built from 15 residues. CDR3: CASSLSGQGNSPLHF. Written as DNA, the CDR3 is TGTGCCAGCAGTTTATCCGGACAGGGGAATTCACCCCTCCACTTT.

The chain recombines TRBV2 with TRBJ1-1; D is unclear. The V gene's germline CDR1 is SNHLY and CDR2 FYNNEI. V lost 9 bases and J 4 bases, leaving 18 bases between the germline ends. The length of the CDR3 is 14 residues. The CDR3 sequence: CASLKDEVSTEAFF. The CDR3 DNA reads TGTGCCAGTCTAAAGGATGAGGTGTCCACTGAAGCTTTCTTT.

The V and J genes are TRBV18 and TRBJ1-6; D is unclear. Per germline, CDR1 KGHSH and CDR2 LQKENI. V dropped 6 bases and J dropped 8 bases, with 14 bases sitting between them. The CDR3 runs 14 residues. CDR3 coding DNA: TGTGCCAGCTCGGAGACCCGGGAGTATTCACCCCTCCACTTT. Translated, it gives CASSETREYSPLHF. The full variable domain, with the rest looked up from reference TRBV18 and TRBJ1-6, is NAGVMQNPRHLVRRRGQEARLRCSPMKGHSHVYWYRQLPEEGLKFMVYLQKENIIDESGMPKERFSAEFPKEGPSILRIQQVVRGDSAAYFCASSETREYSPLHFGNGTRLTVT.

The chain uses TRBV12-3 or TRBV12-4 and TRBJ2-3; D gene ambiguous. The CDR3 is made up of 13 amino acids. V shed 2 bases and J shed 2 bases, with 5 bases lying between them. The CDR3 DNA follows: TGTGCCAGCAGTTTAAGCTTCACAGATACGCAGTATTTT. Its translation is CASSLSFTDTQYF.

On this clone: Within the sample, other DNA sequences also encode this same CDR3. The chain carries TRBV11-2 and TRBJ1-1, with D perhaps matching TRBD1 (6 bases). Germline V gene lookup returns CDR1 SGHAT and CDR2 FQNNGV. There are 15 residues in the CDR3. Trimming removed 4 bases from V and 1 base from J, with 13 bases in between. For the CDR3, the DNA is TGTGCCAGCAGCTCAGGAAGAGGGGGGAACACTGAAGCTTTCTTT. This codes for CASSSGRGGNTEAFF. Full variable domain (remainder filled in from reference TRBV11-2 and TRBJ1-1): EAGVAQSPRYKIIEKRQSVAFWCNPISGHATLYWYQQILGQGPKLLIQFQNNGVVDDSQLPKDRFSAERLKGVDSTLKIQPAKLEDSAVYLCASSSGRGGNTEAFFGQGTRLTVV.

For the CDR3, the DNA is TGCGCCAGCAGCCAGCCGGGACTAGCGGGAGGGCGGGATACGCAGTATTTT. Translation gives CASSQPGLAGGRDTQYF. This sequence joins TRBV4-3 and TRBJ2-3; 16 bases agree with TRBD2. In germline, CDR1 is LGHNA, CDR2 YSLEER. The CDR3 loop spans 17 amino acids. V gave up 3 bases and J gave up 6 bases; unmatched junction bases: 6.

The V call is TRBV9, the J call TRBJ2-1; TRBD2 matches at 8 bases. V lost 0 bases, J lost 10 bases, and 6 bases stayed unmatched. The germline gives CDR1 SGDLS, CDR2 YYNGEE. The CDR3 extends over 14 amino acids. The CDR3 bases are TGTGCCAGCAGCGTAGGAGGAGCGGGAGACGAGCAGTTCTTC. Encoded protein: CASSVGGAGDEQFF.

The rearrangement joins TRBV27 to TRBJ2-1; a weak D match, TRBD1 (8 bases). V was pared by 3 bases and J by 6 bases, with 18 bases between. The germline CDR1 and CDR2 sequences are MNHEY and SMNVEV (reference sequence). The CDR3 extends over 16 amino acids. In DNA, the CDR3 is TGTGCCAGCAGTTTCCTCGGGGGGACAGGAGGCAATGAGCAGTTCTTC. It codes for CASSFLGGTGGNEQFF.

This chain joins TRBV7-2 and TRBJ2-3, with TRBD2 identical over 11 bases. The V and J ends lost 2 bases and 4 bases, in that order; junction bases with no gene match: 2. The CDR3 is made up of 15 amino acids. Per germline, CDR1 SGHTA and CDR2 FQGNSA. The DNA for the CDR3 is TGTGCCAGCAGCTTAACTAGCGGGAGTGCAGATACGCAGTATTTT. Protein sequence: CASSLTSGSADTQYF. Drawing the rest from reference TRBV7-2 and TRBJ2-3, the complete variable domain is GAGVSQSPSNKVTEKGKDVELRCDPISGHTALYWYRQSLGQGLEFLIYFQGNSAPDKSGLPSDRFSAERTGGSVSTLTIQRTQQEDSAVYLCASSLTSGSADTQYFGPGTRLTVL.

The chain recombines TRBV5-8 with TRBJ2-1; 7 bases fit TRBD2. Germline trimming cut 0 bases from V and 4 bases from J; bases unmatched to any gene: 4. The CDR3 consists of 15 residues. The germline gives CDR1 SGHTS, CDR2 YDEGEE. In DNA form, the CDR3 reads TGTGCCAGCAGCTTGGGTCTAGCGGCTTACAATGAGCAGTTCTTC. It specifies CASSLGLAAYNEQFF. Drawing the rest from reference TRBV5-8 and TRBJ2-1, the complete variable domain is EAGVTQSPTHLIKTRGQQATLRCSPISGHTSVYWYQQALGLGLQFLLWYDEGEERNRGNFPPRFSGRQFPNYSSELNVNALELEDSALYLCASSLGLAAYNEQFFGPGTRLTVL.

The chain carries TRBV30 and TRBJ1-2; TRBD1 might be the D (6 bases). The CDR3 length is 14 residues. Germline CDR1 is GTSNPN and CDR2 is SVGIG (reference sequence). V lost 0 bases and J lost 4, with 12 bases in between. This CDR3 is CAWSVGGGFYGYTF. The CDR3 region has the DNA TGTGCCTGGAGTGTAGGGGGGGGCTTCTATGGCTACACCTTC.

The V and J genes are TRBV6-5 and TRBJ1-1; tentatively, D is TRBD1 (6 bases). The V end was cut by 6 bases, the J end by 5 bases, with 16 bases between. The CDR3 is 14 residues long. The germline CDR1 and CDR2 sequences are MNHEY and SVGAGI. DNA of the CDR3: TGTGCCAGCAGCAACCGGGGGGGGGCGACTGAAGCTTTCTTT. It encodes CASSNRGGATEAFF.

The chain uses TRBV29-1 and TRBJ1-2, with 9 bases fitting TRBD1. The CDR3 contains 14 residues. V lost 4 bases, J lost 4 bases, and 7 bases stayed unmatched. CDR1 and CDR2 from the germline V gene are SQVTM and ANQGSEA. CDR3 DNA sequence: TGCAGCGTTGGATCACAGGGGGCCGGCTATGGCTACACCTTC. Translating it yields CSVGSQGAGYGYTF.

This clone was detected once. As DNA, the CDR3 is TGTGCCAGCAGGGGGGGACTGGAGAGGGAAAAACTGTTTTTT. The encoded protein is CASRGGLEREKLFF. This chain uses TRBV25-1 with TRBJ1-4, with TRBD1 as a possible D gene (5 bases). V shed 6 bases and J shed 8 bases, with 16 bases lying between them. Germline CDR1 and CDR2: MGHDK and SYGVNS. CDR3 size: 14 residues.

The genes are TRBV6-5 and TRBJ1-1, with D possibly matching TRBD1 (5 bases). Trimming left V 8 bases short and J 4 bases short, with 14 bases between. The CDR3 has 13 amino acids. Germline V lookup: CDR1 MNHEY, CDR2 SVGAGI. The chain's CDR3 is CASSAQGGTEAFF. The CDR3 bases are TGTGCCAGCTCCGCGCAGGGTGGCACTGAAGCTTTCTTT.

The CDR3 DNA sequence: TGCGCCAGTAGGGGTTACAATGAGCAGTTCTTC. Its protein product is CASRGYNEQFF. The gene calls are TRBV4-3 and TRBJ2-1; possibly TRBD1 for D (5 bases). Trimming took off 9 bases at V and 4 bases at J, with 7 bases between the two ends. Germline V lookup: CDR1 LGHNA, CDR2 YSLEER. There are 11 residues in the CDR3.

This chain connects TRBV11-2 to TRBJ1-2; D remains unclear. This CDR3 contains 13 residues. Between the trimmed V and J ends, which lost 5 bases and 5 bases, there was a span of 12 bases. Germline V gives CDR1 SGHAT, CDR2 FQNNGV. The CDR3 nucleotides read TGTGCCAGCAGCCCGGGAGCGACGTATGGCTACACCTTC. The encoded protein is CASSPGATYGYTF.

J is TRBJ2-1 and V is TRBV5-1; 7 bases line up with TRBD2. Germline assignment: CDR1 SGHRS and CDR2 YFSETQ. The CDR3 runs to 15 residues. V lost 7 bases to trimming and J lost 6 bases; unmatched junction nucleotides: 13. The CDR3 spells CASAPRRGYINEQFF. The CDR3 DNA reads TGCGCCAGCGCACCCAGGCGGGGGTACATCAATGAGCAGTTCTTC.

The chain carries TRBV6-2 or TRBV6-3 and TRBJ2-1, with unresolved D. This CDR3 is 15 amino acids long. Trimming took 6 bases from V and 3 from J, leaving 15 bases between them. The V gene's germline CDR1 is MNHEY and CDR2 SVGEGT. The CDR3 nucleotides read TGTGCCAGCAGCCGCACTACCATGAACTACAATGAGCAGTTCTTC. It codes for CASSRTTMNYNEQFF.

The rearrangement uses TRBV5-4 and TRBJ2-1, with D maybe TRBD1 (5 bases). CDR3 length: 15 residues. Germline CDR1 is SGHNT and CDR2 is YYREEE (reference sequence). V was shortened by 7 bases and J by 7 bases, with 21 bases between the two germline ends. In DNA, the CDR3 is TGTGCCAGCCATTATCAGGGATGGGGTCATAATGAGCAGTTCTTC. Its translation: CASHYQGWGHNEQFF.

The chain is built from TRBV5-1 and TRBJ2-1, with 7 bases lining up with TRBD2. Germline loops: CDR1 SGHRS, CDR2 YFSETQ. The trim removed 5 bases at V and 0 bases at J, leaving 11 bases unmatched. The CDR3 length is 17 residues. CDR3 nucleotide sequence: TGCGCCAGCAGGCGGCTAGCGGACCGGAGCTCCTACAATGAGCAGTTCTTC. Encoded protein: CASRRLADRSSYNEQFF.

The V call is TRBV6-2 or TRBV6-3, the J call TRBJ2-1; 12 bases line up with TRBD2. The CDR3 sequence is 16 residues long. The V gene's germline CDR1 is MNHEY and CDR2 SVGEGT. Germline trimming cut 2 bases from V and 4 bases from J; bases unmatched to any gene: 3. DNA for the CDR3: TGTGCCAGCAGTTACGAGACTAGCGGGGGTTACAATGAGCAGTTCTTC. Protein product: CASSYETSGGYNEQFF.

V and J are TRBV18 and TRBJ1-1; TRBD1 agrees at 9 bases. V dropped 4 bases and J dropped 7; count of bases not matched to a gene: 4. The CDR3 consists of 13 residues. CDR1 and CDR2 (germline): KGHSH, LQKENI. The CDR3 spells CASSRDREGEAFF. The CDR3 bases are TGTGCCAGCTCACGGGACAGGGAGGGTGAAGCTTTCTTT.

In this sample, this clone turned up once. The rearrangement uses TRBV9 and TRBJ2-1, with 12 bases aligning to TRBD1. V was clipped by 5 bases and J by 7 bases; unmatched bases: 10. In germline, CDR1 is SGDLS, CDR2 YYNGEE. CDR3 size: 16 residues. CDR3 amino acids: CASSRRDRGRGNEQFF. Written as DNA, the CDR3 is TGTGCCAGCAGTCGCCGGGACAGGGGGCGAGGGAATGAGCAGTTCTTC.